This TCR beta chain is from a study of radiotherapy plus CTLA-4 blockade in lung cancer. Study-level information: Among patients, 15% to 20% showed objective responses, and about 31% had disease control. General observations from the study: Increased serum interferon-beta after radiation also reportedly predicted response strongly.

Trimming stripped 0 bases from V and 7 bases from J, with 15 bases between. CDR3 length equals 16 residues. Germline assignment: CDR1 MNHEY and CDR2 SVGAGI. Clones were sequenced by immunoSEQ multiplex PCR, and TCRdb holds only the in-frame ones, with some missing. Of about 120,000 clones in the sample, approximately 90% were seen once. In regard to this clone: Its specificity is not known.

Focal radiation plus CTLA-4 blockade with ipilimumab was administered to patients who had chemo-refractory metastatic non-small-cell lung cancer. Source: peripheral blood, taken from a patient treated with radiotherapy plus ipilimumab. This clonotype was obtained from a human donor with non-small cell lung cancer that progressed on radiotherapy plus ipilimumab. J is TRBJ1-4 and V is TRBV6-5, with D tentatively TRBD1 (5 bases). CDR3 nucleotides: TGTGCCAGCAGTTACTCGAGTCCAGGGTTGTCTGAAAAACTGTTTTTT. It specifies CASSYSSPGLSEKLFF.